The rows below give T cell receptor beta chains drawn from one sample of a study of T cell responses to AZD1222 COVID-19 vaccine. Data came from immunoSEQ multiplex PCR; TCRdb stores just in-frame clones and leaves some out. The repertoire holds around 84,000 clones, with around 85% as singletons. The material sequenced was peripheral blood, taken 28 days after the second AZD1222 dose. The receptors come from an adult who received the AZD1222 COVID-19 vaccine. The CDR3 runs from the conserved cysteine through the conserved F or W. A D gene is named only where the DNA matches it firmly. The size of a clone is reported for some rows only, either as once, few or many, or as a class for expanded clones.

v_call,j_call,d_call,clone_size,cdr3_nt,cdr3_aa
TRBV5-1,TRBJ2-2,-,-,TGCGCCAGCTCCAAGGGTACGAACACCGGGGAGCTGTTTTTT,CASSKGTNTGELFF
TRBV18,TRBJ1-1,TRBD1,-,TGTGCCAGCTCACCACTGGCCGGGACAGGGGGCATGAACACTGAAGCTTTCTTT,CASSPLAGTGGMNTEAFF
TRBV11-1,TRBJ2-7,TRBD1,-,TGTGCCAGCAGCTTCCTGACAGGGGAGTACGAGCAGTACTTC,CASSFLTGEYEQYF
TRBV20-1,TRBJ1-4,-,-,TGCAGTGCTAGCGGCGAAAAACTGTTTTTT,CSASGEKLFF
TRBV19,TRBJ2-1,-,once,TGTGCCAGTAGTATTTCGGTTTACAATGAGCAGTTCTTC,CASSISVYNEQFF
TRBV27,TRBJ2-2,-,-,TGTGCCAGCAGTTTCCAGGGCACCGGGGAGCTGTTTTTT,CASSFQGTGELFF
TRBV19,TRBJ1-5,-,-,TGTGCCAGTAGTCCTAAATTCGGGAGTCAGCCCCAGCATTTT,CASSPKFGSQPQHF
TRBV1,TRBJ1-1,-,-,TGCACCAGCAGCCCCGGGCAGGGGTTACGTTGGACTGAAGCTTTCTTT,CTSSPGQGLRWTEAFF
TRBV19,TRBJ2-2,-,-,TGTGCCAGTAGTACCCGGACGGATCCTACCGGGGAGCTGTTTTTT,CASSTRTDPTGELFF
TRBV6-5,TRBJ2-5,-,-,TGTGCCAGCAGTTCTCCCGGAGAGACCCAGTACTTC,CASSSPGETQYF
TRBV27,TRBJ1-6,-,once,TGTGCCAGTTCTAGCTCCTATAATTCACCCCTCCACTTT,CASSSSYNSPLHF
TRBV7-3,TRBJ2-7,-,-,TGTGCCAGCAGCCAGAGGGGCGGCCTTCACGAGCAGTACTTC,CASSQRGGLHEQYF
TRBV5-1,TRBJ1-1,-,few,TGCGCCAGCAGCTTGGGCGCTATAGGGAACACTGAAGCTTTCTTT,CASSLGAIGNTEAFF
TRBV21-1,TRBJ2-7,-,-,TGTGCCAGCAGCACCTTCGTCGAGGACAGTGAATACGAGCAGTACTTC,CASSTFVEDSEYEQYF
TRBV5-1,TRBJ1-2,-,-,TGCGCCAGCAGTCGTTCGGCAGGGAGGAAGCCCGGCTACACCTTC,CASSRSAGRKPGYTF
TRBV20-1,TRBJ2-3,-,-,TGCAGTGCTAGTTCTCCAGTTATTCCAGATACGCAGTATTTT,CSASSPVIPDTQYF
TRBV19,TRBJ1-3,TRBD1,many,TGTGCCAGTAAGGAGTGGACAGGGGAGAACACCATATATTTT,CASKEWTGENTIYF
TRBV30,TRBJ2-3,-,-,TGTGCCTGGAGTGTAGACTCCGTAAGCACAGATACGCAGTATTTT,CAWSVDSVSTDTQYF
TRBV27,TRBJ1-1,-,-,TGTGCCAGCAGTTGGGCAGTGAACACTGAAGCTTTCTTT,CASSWAVNTEAFF
TRBV5-1,TRBJ2-3,-,-,TGCGCCAGCAGCTCCCTTTCGAACACAGATACGCAGTATTTT,CASSSLSNTDTQYF
TRBV6-5,TRBJ1-6,-,-,TGTGCCAGCAGTTACGTGATCTCCGGGGCCCTCCACTTT,CASSYVISGALHF
TRBV29-1,TRBJ1-2,TRBD1,-,TGCAGCGTTGAAGATCCTGGGACAGGGAAATATGGCTACACCTTC,CSVEDPGTGKYGYTF
TRBV5-4,TRBJ2-7,-,-,TGTGCCAGCCAACAGGACTATTCCTCCTACGAGCAGTACTTC,CASQQDYSSYEQYF
TRBV11-2,TRBJ2-7,-,-,TGTGCCAGCAGCCCAAGAGGGTCTGGGAGCTTTTACGAGCAGTACTTC,CASSPRGSGSFYEQYF
TRBV6-4,TRBJ2-6,-,-,TGTGCCAGCAGTGGTCGGGCTACAACCTCTGTAGGGGCCAACGTCCTGACTTTC,CASSGRATTSVGANVLTF
TRBV19,TRBJ2-6,-,-,-,CASTSGLVIWGANVLTF
TRBV30,TRBJ2-6,-,-,TGTGCCTGGATTACAGGTTCCTCTGGGGCCAACGTCCTGACTTTC,CAWITGSSGANVLTF
TRBV23-1,TRBJ2-1,TRBD2,-,TGCGCCAGCAGCCCCCAGGGTAGCGGGGGGCGAGGCTCCTACAATGAGCAGTTCTTC,CASSPQGSGGRGSYNEQFF
TRBV4-1,TRBJ2-6,TRBD1,once,TGCGCCAGCAGCCGGGCGACAGGGTCCGGGGCCAACGTCCTGACTTTC,CASSRATGSGANVLTF
TRBV15,TRBJ2-3,TRBD2,-,TGTGCCACCAGCAGCGGACTAGCGGGGGGCCCCGATGGGACTGCAGATACGCAGTATTTT,CATSSGLAGGPDGTADTQYF
TRBV4-2,TRBJ2-6,-,-,TGTGCCAGCAGCCAAGATATAGGCTTCTCTGGGGCCAACGTCCTGACTTTC,CASSQDIGFSGANVLTF
TRBV29-1,TRBJ1-2,-,-,TGCAGCGTTGGCGATGGCTACACCTTC,CSVGDGYTF
TRBV28,TRBJ2-1,-,-,TGTGCCAGCAGAAGGATCTCGGGTGAGCAGTTCTTC,CASRRISGEQFF
TRBV11-2,TRBJ1-3,-,-,TGTGCCAGCAGCAAAACAGGGACCTCTGGAAACACCATATATTTT,CASSKTGTSGNTIYF